This entry lists 9 T cell receptor beta chains sequenced from one sample in a study of beta chain features in type 1 diabetes. Investigators reverse transcribed all isolated RNA, so they sequenced expressed TCRB transcripts. The data were produced by immunoSEQ multiplex PCR, yet TCRdb's version contains in-frame clones alone and is incomplete. Among more than 250,000 clones listed, about 20% were seen once. Which antigens these TCRs recognize remains unknown. Study-wide findings and caveats: TCRB CDR3s were moderately but significantly shorter in Type 1 diabetes patients in all four CD4+ subsets.

The sample was naive CD4+ T cells from blood. The receptors originated from a middle-aged woman with type 1 diabetes.

This chain joins TRBV4-3 and TRBJ2-7; perhaps TRBD2 as D (6 bases). The V end lost 0 bases, the J end lost 0 bases, and 9 bases lay between the germline ends. Germline CDR1 reads LGHNA; CDR2 reads YSLEER. The CDR3 length is 15 residues. The CDR3 loop reads CASSQDDGSSYEQYF. The CDR3 DNA follows: TGCGCCAGCAGCCAAGATGACGGGAGCTCCTACGAGCAGTACTTC.

This clone was recorded a few times. The identical CDR3 is also encoded by other nucleotide sequences in the sample. V is TRBV2 and J is TRBJ2-1, with 9 bases lining up with TRBD2. V was clipped by 6 bases and J by 1 base; unmatched bases: 4. Germline assignment: CDR1 SNHLY and CDR2 FYNNEI. This CDR3 has 15 amino acids. The CDR3 spells CASRGLAGSYNEQFF. CDR3 bases: TGTGCCAGCAGAGGCCTAGCGGGATCCTACAATGAGCAGTTCTTC.

The V gene is TRBV5-1, the J gene TRBJ2-5, with 7 bases identical to TRBD2. Germline values: CDR1 SGHRS, CDR2 YFSETQ. CDR3 size: 15 residues. Unmatched junction bases numbered 10, after V lost 3 bases and J lost 5 bases. DNA for the CDR3: TGCGCCAGCAGCTCGAACCGACTAGCCCGGGAGACCCAGTACTTC. Translating it yields CASSSNRLARETQYF.

In this sample, this clone turned up a few times. V usage is TRBV5-1 and J usage is TRBJ2-7; unclear D gene. The CDR3 loop spans 13 amino acids. CDR1 and CDR2 (germline): SGHRS, YFSETQ. V lost 0 bases, J lost 0 bases, and 4 bases lay in between. For the CDR3, the DNA is TGCGCCAGCAGCTTGGACACCTCCTACGAGCAGTACTTC. Translated, it gives CASSLDTSYEQYF.

The chain has TRBV18 and TRBJ2-7, with 8 positions matching TRBD1. Per the germline V gene, CDR1 is KGHSH and CDR2 is LQKENI. This CDR3 contains 13 residues. Losses at the gene ends were 6 bases for V and 3 bases for J; bases not matched to a gene: 4. The CDR3 region has the DNA TGTGCCAGCTCTGCCGGGACAGGCTACGAGCAGTACTTC. Its protein product is CASSAGTGYEQYF. The variable domain in full, with the rest retrieved from reference TRBV18 and TRBJ2-7, is NAGVMQNPRHLVRRRGQEARLRCSPMKGHSHVYWYRQLPEEGLKFMVYLQKENIIDESGMPKERFSAEFPKEGPSILRIQQVVRGDSAAYFCASSAGTGYEQYFGPGTRLTVT.

This clone was seen only a few times. The gene calls are TRBV7-9 and TRBJ2-7, with a tentative D call TRBD2 (6 bases). V lost 11 bases to trimming and J lost 4 bases, with 21 bases between them. The germline V gene has CDR1 SEHNR and CDR2 FQNEAQ (reference sequence). The CDR3 length is 14 residues. The DNA of the CDR3 is TGTGCCTCCGAGGGAGGAGGGCATGATTACGAGCAGTACTTC. This sequence encodes CASEGGGHDYEQYF. The full variable domain, its missing parts supplied by reference TRBV7-9 and TRBJ2-7, is DTGVSQNPRHKITKRGQNVTFRCDPISEHNRLYWYRQTLGQGPEFLTYFQNEAQLEKSRLLSDRFSAERPKGSFSTLEIQRTEQGDSAMYLCASEGGGHDYEQYFGPGTRLTVT.

The chain uses TRBV5-4 and TRBJ1-2; maybe TRBD1 (5 bases). The ends were cut back, 0 bases at V and 6 bases at J, with 12 bases in the middle. The CDR3 totals 14 residues. Germline V gene lookup returns CDR1 SGHNT and CDR2 YYREEE (reference sequence). Here the CDR3 reads CASSLGRGGDGYTF. DNA of the CDR3: TGTGCCAGCAGCTTGGGTCGCGGGGGGGATGGCTACACCTTC.

The rearrangement links TRBV7-9 to TRBJ1-3, with D hard to call. Trimming shortened V by 6 bases and J by 6 bases, and 15 bases separated the two germline ends. Germline CDR1 reads SEHNR; CDR2 reads FQNEAQ (reference sequence). The CDR3 runs to 14 residues. The CDR3 is CASSLSAGENTIYF. CDR3 DNA: TGTGCCAGCAGTCTTTCCGCCGGGGAAAACACCATATATTTT.

The CDR3 spells CSAAPTDEQYF. CDR3 bases: TGCAGTGCTGCCCCAACAGACGAGCAGTACTTC. This sequence joins TRBV20-1 and TRBJ2-7; no clear D. CDR3 length: 11 amino acids. CDR1 and CDR2 (germline): DFQATT, SNEGSKA (reference sequence). Trimming stripped 5 bases from V and 5 bases from J, with 10 bases between.